The 9 T cell receptor beta chains presented below share a single source sample, sequenced in a study of T cell responses to AZD1222 COVID-19 vaccine. Generated by immunoSEQ multiplex PCR, the TCRdb table keeps only in-frame clones and is missing some. This table has about 160,000 clones, around 90% appearing once. Source: peripheral blood, taken 28 days after the second AZD1222 dose. These receptors were taken from an adult who received the AZD1222 COVID-19 vaccine.

The J gene is TRBJ1-4, the V gene TRBV5-4, with D possibly being TRBD1 (5 bases). This CDR3 is built from 14 residues. Germline V CDR1 and CDR2: SGHNT, YYREEE (reference sequence). Between the trimmed V and J ends, which lost 5 bases and 3 bases, there was a span of 11 bases. CDR3 region: CASRATGANEKLFF. DNA of the CDR3: TGTGCCAGCAGGGCGACGGGGGCTAATGAAAAACTGTTTTTT.

V gene TRBV11-2 combines with J gene TRBJ1-4, with 8 bases identical to TRBD1. Germline V gives CDR1 SGHAT, CDR2 FQNNGV. This CDR3 is 14 amino acids long. J lost 6 bases, V lost 5 bases, and 5 bases had no gene match. CDR3 sequence (DNA): TGTGCCAGCAGCATCAGGGGGCTGGATGAAAAACTGTTTTTT. Translating gives CASSIRGLDEKLFF.

The V and J genes are TRBV9 and TRBJ2-3; D might be TRBD2 (7 bases). The germline V gene encodes CDR1 SGDLS and CDR2 YYNGEE. Trimming stripped 3 bases from V and 4 bases from J, with 18 bases between. The CDR3 totals 16 residues. CDR3 DNA: TGTGCCAGCAGCGGCCTCGGGGGGCACCTCGCAGATACGCAGTATTTT. This gives the protein CASSGLGGHLADTQYF.

V usage is TRBV7-6 and J usage is TRBJ2-3; a weak D match, TRBD2 (6 bases). Germline V gene lookup returns CDR1 SGHVS and CDR2 FNYEAQ. This CDR3 is 16 amino acids long. The ends were cut back, 2 bases at V and 4 bases at J, with 16 bases in the middle. In nucleotides, the CDR3 is TGTGCCAGCAGCTTACTGCCGGGCGGGGTCCCAGATACGCAGTATTTT. It yields the protein CASSLLPGGVPDTQYF.

A few counts support this clone. V is TRBV2 and J is TRBJ1-2; possibly TRBD1 for D (5 bases). The CDR3 runs 14 residues. CDR1 SNHLY and CDR2 FYNNEI come from the germline V gene. Trimming pared 5 bases from V and 2 bases from J, leaving 12 bases between. The CDR3 here is CASSPRQTNYGYTF. CDR3 in DNA: TGTGCCAGCAGTCCGAGACAGACCAACTATGGCTACACCTTC.

The chain recombines TRBV24-1 with TRBJ2-7, with TRBD1 matching 7 bases. V was clipped by 7 bases and J by 7 bases; unmatched bases: 9. CDR1 and CDR2 from the germline V gene are KGHDR and SFDVKD. The CDR3 totals 13 residues. The CDR3 DNA is TGTGCCACCAGATCACAGGGGACGGGAGAGCAGTACTTC. Its translation is CATRSQGTGEQYF.

In its sample, this clone was seen once. The V call is TRBV7-9, the J call TRBJ1-2, with D hard to call. Trimming took off 5 bases at V and 1 base at J, with 11 bases between the two ends. Germline CDR1 SEHNR, CDR2 FQNEAQ (reference sequence). The CDR3 spans 14 residues. CDR3 loop: CASSPQRINYGYTF. The CDR3 DNA follows: TGTGCCAGCAGCCCACAAAGGATTAACTATGGCTACACCTTC. Full variable domain (remainder filled in from reference TRBV7-9 and TRBJ1-2): DTGVSQNPRHKITKRGQNVTFRCDPISEHNRLYWYRQTLGQGPEFLTYFQNEAQLEKSRLLSDRFSAERPKGSFSTLEIQRTEQGDSAMYLCASSPQRINYGYTFGSGTRLTVV.

The chain has TRBV6-5 and TRBJ2-7; either TRBD1 or TRBD2 may supply D (5 bases each). The CDR3 spans 16 residues. Trimming removed 4 bases at V and 2 bases at J, with 18 bases between. CDR1 is MNHEY and CDR2 is SVGAGI in the germline V gene. The DNA for the CDR3 is TGTGCCAGCAGTTCCGGGACGTTCCTGGGCGCCTACGAGCAGTACTTC. Amino acids: CASSSGTFLGAYEQYF.

The gene calls are TRBV4-2 and TRBJ2-5, with 9 bases fitting TRBD2. V lost 3 bases and J lost 2; bases outside the gene matches: 13. Germline V lookup: CDR1 LGHNA, CDR2 YNFKEQ. The CDR3 consists of 18 residues. The CDR3 bases are TGTGCCAGCAGCCAGGGGGGGGGCTTTACTAGCGGGCAAGAGACCCAGTACTTC. Amino acids: CASSQGGGFTSGQETQYF.